The sequence of this TCR beta chain was determined in a study of glioma-infiltrating T cells. Comment on this clonotype: The antigen remains unidentified.

General study findings and limits: Very few CDR3 sequences were shared between tissue and blood. Above-expected tissue-blood divergence occurred in all gliomas, most in low-grade ones.

The iRepertoire nested amplicon-rescue multiplex PCR amplified TCR alpha and beta CDR3s from RNA. For one-step reverse transcription and amplification, 100-400 ng of tissue mRNA or PBMC total RNA was used. TCRdb re-derived calls from the multiplex PCR reads in MiXCR, one entry per CDR3 protein. The table has fewer than 110,000 distinct CDR3 sequences, around 28% seen once. The sequenced sample consisted of glioma tissue, nonneoplastic brain tissue, or PBMCs (not recorded which). This receptor was taken from a human donor with low-grade glioma or glioblastoma, undergoing nonglioma brain surgery, or in good health (not recorded which).

In nucleotides, the CDR3 is TGTGCCAGCAGCCAAAACTCCCCGGGGTATACGGGCTCACCCCTCCACTTT. Protein: CASSQNSPGYTGSPLHF. V is TRBV3-1 and J is TRBJ1-6; D is ambiguous. Germline V gene lookup returns CDR1 LGHDT and CDR2 YNNKEL (reference sequence). V was shortened by 2 bases and J by 10 bases, with 21 bases between the two germline ends. The CDR3 contains 17 residues.